These 23 T cell receptor beta chains were all obtained from the same sample, sequenced in a study of OX40 agonist ivuxolimab in advanced cancers. Clones were read by immunoSEQ multiplex PCR, and TCRdb kept only the in-frame ones, dropping some. The sample records 50,000 to 70,000 clones, approximately 92% being singletons. The sequencing here drew on CD4+ or CD8+ T cells sorted from blood, taken in a trial of the OX40 agonist ivuxolimab. Receptors originate from an adult with an advanced solid tumor such as melanoma, head and neck, liver or kidney cancer.

The chain uses TRBV27 and TRBJ1-2; D perhaps matches TRBD1 (6 bases). This CDR3 is built from 14 residues. The V end lost 2 bases, the J end lost 3 bases, and 10 bases lay between the germline ends. Germline V gene lookup returns CDR1 MNHEY and CDR2 SMNVEV (reference sequence). DNA of the CDR3: TGTGCCAGCAGTTTAGCCCAGGGGTACTATGGCTACACCTTC. Translated, it gives CASSLAQGYYGYTF.

This chain uses TRBV7-9 with TRBJ2-1; D ambiguous. The germline V gene encodes CDR1 SEHNR and CDR2 FQNEAQ (reference sequence). The CDR3 runs to 16 residues. Trimming took 5 bases from V and 0 from J, leaving 14 bases between them. DNA for the CDR3: TGTGCCAGCAGCCCTGACTCGACCTTCTCCTACAATGAGCAGTTCTTC. Protein: CASSPDSTFSYNEQFF.

V gene TRBV7-9 combines with J gene TRBJ2-1; D might be TRBD2 (5 bases). V dropped 7 bases and J dropped 4 bases, with 11 bases sitting between them. CDR3 length: 13 residues. In germline, CDR1 is SEHNR, CDR2 FQNEAQ (reference sequence). The CDR3 region has the DNA TGTGCCAGCACCACACTAGATTACAATGAGCAGTTCTTC. Its translation is CASTTLDYNEQFF.

The V gene is TRBV5-4, the J gene TRBJ1-2, with no clear D. Trimming left V 0 bases short and J 8 bases short, with 17 bases between. The germline V gene has CDR1 SGHNT and CDR2 YYREEE (reference sequence). The CDR3 sequence is 15 residues long. In DNA form, the CDR3 reads TGTGCCAGCAGCTTGGATGTTTTGGAAGCATGGGGCTACACCTTC. Its translation: CASSLDVLEAWGYTF.

The V and J genes are TRBV5-1 and TRBJ2-7, with 7 nucleotides matching TRBD2. V dropped 3 bases and J dropped 0; count of bases not matched to a gene: 9. This CDR3 spans 16 amino acids. CDR1 SGHRS and CDR2 YFSETQ come from the germline V gene. The CDR3 here is CASSWAGRGSSYEQYF. CDR3 DNA: TGCGCCAGCAGCTGGGCGGGCCGCGGGAGCTCCTACGAGCAGTACTTC.

This clone has just one count. This chain uses TRBV7-3 with TRBJ1-5; TRBD1 matches at 7 bases. Germline-derived CDR1 and CDR2 are SGHTA and FQGTGA. This CDR3 has 15 amino acids. V dropped 1 base and J dropped 2; count of bases not matched to a gene: 2. This CDR3 is CASSLKDRRNQPQHF. The CDR3 coding sequence is TGTGCCAGCAGCTTAAAGGACAGGCGCAATCAGCCCCAGCATTTT.

The rearrangement joins TRBV27 to TRBJ2-7; the match to TRBD2 covers 11 bases. V gave up 6 bases and J gave up 2 bases; unmatched junction bases: 6. The CDR3 spans 15 residues. CDR1 is MNHEY, CDR2 SMNVEV, per germline (reference sequence). CDR3: CASRASGGTTYEQYF. CDR3 nucleotide sequence: TGTGCCAGCAGGGCTAGCGGGGGGACGACCTACGAGCAGTACTTC.

The chain uses TRBV29-1 and TRBJ2-7; D call uncertain. Trimming cost V 4 bases and J 5 bases, with 12 bases left between them. CDR3 length: 12 residues. Germline V gene data show CDR1 as SQVTM and CDR2 as ANQGSEA. CDR3 in DNA: TGCAGCGTTGTGAGCCTCCTTAACGAGCAGTACTTC. Its protein product is CSVVSLLNEQYF.

The V and J genes are TRBV21-1 and TRBJ1-5. TRBV21-1 is a known pseudogene. CDR3 size: 14 residues. The CDR3 loop is CASSKYRGPKPQHF. For the CDR3, the DNA is TGTGCCAGCAGCAAATACCGAGGCCCTAAGCCCCAGCATTTT.

The chain combines TRBV13 with TRBJ2-2; D may match TRBD1 or TRBD2 (5 bases each). The V end was cut by 2 bases, the J end by 2 bases, with 9 bases between. The CDR3 sequence is 15 residues long. The germline gives CDR1 PRHDT, CDR2 FYEKMQ (reference sequence). CDR3 residues: CASSLKGRNTGELFF. The CDR3 DNA sequence: TGTGCCAGCAGCTTAAAGGGACGTAACACCGGGGAGCTGTTTTTT.

The CDR3: CASSLSDRETYEQYF. The DNA for the CDR3 is TGTGCCAGCAGCCTTTCGGACAGGGAAACCTACGAGCAGTACTTC. The V gene is TRBV9, the J gene TRBJ2-7, with 8 nucleotides matching TRBD1. V dropped 4 bases and J dropped 2; count of bases not matched to a gene: 8. Germline CDR1 is SGDLS and CDR2 is YYNGEE. The CDR3 consists of 15 residues.

This chain connects TRBV4-1 to TRBJ2-7, with TRBD1 matching over 8 bases. The ends lost 2 bases at V and 4 bases at J; junction bases unmatched: 22. The CDR3 runs to 20 residues. CDR1 MGHRA and CDR2 YSYEKL come from the germline V gene. CDR3 sequence reads: CASSQLVGYSGQGGLYEQYF. The CDR3 DNA reads as TGCGCCAGCAGCCAATTGGTTGGATATAGCGGACAGGGAGGACTGTACGAGCAGTACTTC.

J is TRBJ2-7 and V is TRBV19; 9 bases fit TRBD1. Germline loops: CDR1 LNHDA, CDR2 SQIVND (reference sequence). The CDR3 length is 14 residues. V shed 7 bases, J shed 6 bases, and the junction held 10 bases outside the gene matches. Here the CDR3 reads CASKQTGGAGEQYF. The CDR3 DNA follows: TGTGCCAGTAAACAGACAGGGGGAGCCGGCGAGCAGTACTTC.

In this sample, this clone turned up once. The chain carries TRBV21-1 and TRBJ2-7; the D call of TRBD2 is as the table states it, not checked on the DNA. TRBV21-1 is an annotated pseudogene. The CDR3 runs 14 residues. CDR3: CASSARERGYEQYF. The CDR3, as DNA: TGTGCCAGCAGCGCGCGGGAGCGTGGGTACGAGCAGTACTTC.

The genes are TRBV7-3 and TRBJ2-1, with D uncertain. This CDR3 contains 16 residues. Germline V gene lookup returns CDR1 SGHTA and CDR2 FQGTGA. The V and J ends lost 5 bases and 0 bases respectively, with 14 bases between them. CDR3 sequence: CASSPSVGSSYNEQFF. The CDR3 bases are TGTGCCAGCAGCCCAAGTGTAGGTAGCTCCTACAATGAGCAGTTCTTC.

This chain uses TRBV2 with TRBJ1-2; D perhaps matches TRBD1 (5 bases). Trimming left V 7 bases short and J 0 bases short, with 12 bases between. CDR1 and CDR2 (germline): SNHLY, FYNNEI. CDR3 length: 14 amino acids. The CDR3, as DNA: TGTGCCAGCATGGTAGGGGTGGCTAACTATGGCTACACCTTC. The encoded protein is CASMVGVANYGYTF.

In nucleotides, the CDR3 is TGTGCCAGCGGCCCGGACAGGGGATATGGCTACACCTTC. Translation: CASGPDRGYGYTF. The chain couples TRBV27 to TRBJ1-2, with TRBD1 matching 9 bases. The germline gives CDR1 MNHEY, CDR2 SMNVEV (reference sequence). There are 13 residues in the CDR3. Losses at the gene ends were 8 bases for V and 5 bases for J; bases not matched to a gene: 6.

V gene TRBV5-6 combines with J gene TRBJ1-6; a weak D match, TRBD1 (5 bases). Germline loops: CDR1 SGHDT, CDR2 YYEEEE. V lost 4 bases, J lost 9 bases, and 11 bases lay in between. This CDR3 has 13 residues. DNA for the CDR3: TGTGCCAGCAGCCCGGGTGGGGCTTCACCCCTCCACTTT. Its protein product is CASSPGGASPLHF.

The V and J genes are TRBV18 and TRBJ2-3; D unclear. Trimming cost V 3 bases and J 4 bases, with 11 bases left between them. Germline CDR1 and CDR2: KGHSH and LQKENI. The CDR3 has 14 residues. CDR3 sequence: CASSPASFADTQYF. The CDR3 DNA reads as TGTGCCAGCTCACCGGCTAGTTTTGCAGATACGCAGTATTTT.

This chain links TRBV4-1 with TRBJ1-5; 7 nucleotides match TRBD1. This CDR3 has 16 residues. The ends lost 4 bases at V and 0 bases at J; junction bases unmatched: 6. The germline CDR1 and CDR2 sequences are MGHRA and YSYEKL. The DNA for the CDR3 is TGCGCCAGCAGCCTGGAACAGGGGTATAGCAATCAGCCCCAGCATTTT. It codes for CASSLEQGYSNQPQHF.

The chain joins TRBV19 to TRBJ2-1; 8 bases are a match to TRBD2. The junction had 3 bases not matched to a gene; V was cut back by 1 base and J by 7 bases. The CDR3 is 14 residues long. Germline assignment: CDR1 LNHDA and CDR2 SQIVND (reference sequence). The CDR3 region has the DNA TGTGCCAGTAGTATAGGCGGGGGGCCGAATGAGCAGTTCTTC. This translates into CASSIGGGPNEQFF.

This clone is a singleton in its sample. V and J are TRBV5-4 and TRBJ2-7, with 8 bases matching TRBD1. The CDR3 consists of 13 residues. Germline V gene lookup returns CDR1 SGHNT and CDR2 YYREEE (reference sequence). V shed 4 bases, J shed 6 bases, and the junction held 6 bases outside the gene matches. CDR3 in DNA: TGTGCCAGCAGCCCCGGGACAGGTGTCGAGCAGTACTTC. Protein: CASSPGTGVEQYF.

This chain joins TRBV10-2 and TRBJ2-7; tentative D call: TRBD2 (6 bases). The CDR3 length is 14 residues. Trimming pared 5 bases from V and 2 bases from J, leaving 13 bases between. Germline CDR1 WSHSY, CDR2 SAAADI. In DNA form, the CDR3 reads TGCGCCAGCAGTCGAGGAGGGGCCGCCTACGAGCAGTACTTC. Translated, it gives CASSRGGAAYEQYF.